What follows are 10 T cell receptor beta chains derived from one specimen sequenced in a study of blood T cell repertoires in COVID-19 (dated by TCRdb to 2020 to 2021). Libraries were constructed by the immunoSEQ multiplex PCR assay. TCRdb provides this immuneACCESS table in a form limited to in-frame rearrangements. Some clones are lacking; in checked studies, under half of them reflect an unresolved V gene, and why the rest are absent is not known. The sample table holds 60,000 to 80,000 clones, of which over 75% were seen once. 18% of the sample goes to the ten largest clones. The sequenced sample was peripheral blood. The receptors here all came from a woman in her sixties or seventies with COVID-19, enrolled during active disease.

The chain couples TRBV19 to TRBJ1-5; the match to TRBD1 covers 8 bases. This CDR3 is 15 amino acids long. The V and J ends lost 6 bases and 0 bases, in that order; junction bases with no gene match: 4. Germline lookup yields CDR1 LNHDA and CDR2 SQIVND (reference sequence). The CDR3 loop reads CASSRDRFSNQPQHF. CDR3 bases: TGTGCCAGTAGCAGGGACAGGTTTAGCAATCAGCCCCAGCATTTT. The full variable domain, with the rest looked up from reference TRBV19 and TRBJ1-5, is DGGITQSPKYLFRKEGQNVTLSCEQNLNHDAMYWYRQDPGQGLRLIYYSQIVNDFQKGDIAEGYSVSREKKESFPLTVTSAQKNPTAFYLCASSRDRFSNQPQHFGDGTRLSIL.

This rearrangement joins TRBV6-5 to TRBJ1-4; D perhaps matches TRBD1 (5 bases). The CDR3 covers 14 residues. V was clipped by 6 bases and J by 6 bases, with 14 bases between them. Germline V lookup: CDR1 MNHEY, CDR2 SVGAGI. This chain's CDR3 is CASRRRVAHEKLFF. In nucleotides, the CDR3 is TGTGCCAGCAGGCGCAGGGTAGCCCATGAAAAACTGTTTTTT.

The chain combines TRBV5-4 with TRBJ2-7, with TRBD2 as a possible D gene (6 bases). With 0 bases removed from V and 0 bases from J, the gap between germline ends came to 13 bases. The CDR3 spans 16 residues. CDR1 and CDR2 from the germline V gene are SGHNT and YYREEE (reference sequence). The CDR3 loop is CASSLGLGRHSYEQYF. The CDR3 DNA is TGTGCCAGCAGCTTGGGGCTAGGGAGGCACTCCTACGAGCAGTACTTC.

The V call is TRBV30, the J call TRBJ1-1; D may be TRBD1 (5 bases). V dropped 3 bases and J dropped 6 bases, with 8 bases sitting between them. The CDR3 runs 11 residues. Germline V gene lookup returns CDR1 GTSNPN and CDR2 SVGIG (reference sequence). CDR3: CAWSAGPEAFF. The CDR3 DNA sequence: TGTGCCTGGAGCGCGGGACCTGAAGCTTTCTTT.

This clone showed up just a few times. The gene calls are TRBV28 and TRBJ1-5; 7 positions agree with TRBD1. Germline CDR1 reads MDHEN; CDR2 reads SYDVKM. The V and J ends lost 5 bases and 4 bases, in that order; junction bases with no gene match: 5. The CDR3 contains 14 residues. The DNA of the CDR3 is TGTGCCAGCAGTGTGACAGGGAGTAATCAGCCCCAGCATTTT. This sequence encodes CASSVTGSNQPQHF. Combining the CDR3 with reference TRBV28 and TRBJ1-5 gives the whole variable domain DVKVTQSSRYLVKRTGEKVFLECVQDMDHENMFWYRQDPGLGLRLIYFSYDVKMKEKGDIPEGYSVSREKKERFSLILESASTNQTSMYLCASSVTGSNQPQHFGDGTRLSIL.

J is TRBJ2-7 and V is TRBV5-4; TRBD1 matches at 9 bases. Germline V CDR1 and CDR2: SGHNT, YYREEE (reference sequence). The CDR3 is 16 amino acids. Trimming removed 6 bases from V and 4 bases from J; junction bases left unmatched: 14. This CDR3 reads CASTKGAGQGQYEQYF. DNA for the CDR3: TGTGCCAGCACCAAGGGAGCGGGACAGGGACAATACGAGCAGTACTTC. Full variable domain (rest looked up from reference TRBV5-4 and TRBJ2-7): ETGVTQSPTHLIKTRGQQVTLRCSSQSGHNTVSWYQQALGQGPQFIFQYYREEENGRGNFPPRFSGLQFPNYSSELNVNALELDDSALYLCASTKGAGQGQYEQYFGPGTRLTVT.

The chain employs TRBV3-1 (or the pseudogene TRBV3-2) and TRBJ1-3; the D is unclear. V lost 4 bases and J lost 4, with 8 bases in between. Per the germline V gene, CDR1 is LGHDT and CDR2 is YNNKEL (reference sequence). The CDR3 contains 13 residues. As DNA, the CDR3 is TGTGCCAGCAGCCCCGTGGCAGGAAACACCATATATTTT. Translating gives CASSPVAGNTIYF.

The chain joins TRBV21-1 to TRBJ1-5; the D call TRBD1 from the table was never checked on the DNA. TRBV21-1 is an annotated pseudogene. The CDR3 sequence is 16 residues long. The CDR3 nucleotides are TGTGCCAGTCCCAAACCCCGGGACAGGGTAAGGCAGCCCCAGCATTTT. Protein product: CASPKPRDRVRQPQHF.

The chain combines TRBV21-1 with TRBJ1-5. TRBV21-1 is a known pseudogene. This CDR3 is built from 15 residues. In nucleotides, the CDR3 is TGTGCCCGCTTACTCACGGGTACTTGGAATCAGCCCCAGCATTTT. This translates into CARLLTGTWNQPQHF.

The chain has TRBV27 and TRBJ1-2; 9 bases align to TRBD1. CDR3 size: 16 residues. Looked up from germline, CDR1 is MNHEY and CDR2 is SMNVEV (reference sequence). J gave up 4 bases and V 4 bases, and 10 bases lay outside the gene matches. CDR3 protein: CASSSGQGNVVYGYTF. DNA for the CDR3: TGTGCCAGCAGTTCAGGACAGGGGAATGTGGTCTATGGCTACACCTTC.